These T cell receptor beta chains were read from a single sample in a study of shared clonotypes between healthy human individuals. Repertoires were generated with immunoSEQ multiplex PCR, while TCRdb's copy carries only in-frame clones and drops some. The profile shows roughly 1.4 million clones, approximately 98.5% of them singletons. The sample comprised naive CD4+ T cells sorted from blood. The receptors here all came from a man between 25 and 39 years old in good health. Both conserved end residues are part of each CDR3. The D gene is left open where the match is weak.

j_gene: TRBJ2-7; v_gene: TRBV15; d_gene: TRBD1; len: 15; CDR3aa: CATSRAKGTGQEQYF
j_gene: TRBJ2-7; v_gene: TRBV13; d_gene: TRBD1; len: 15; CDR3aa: CASSLEDRAPDEQYF
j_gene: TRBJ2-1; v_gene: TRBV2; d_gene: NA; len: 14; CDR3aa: CASSSLGSPYEQFF
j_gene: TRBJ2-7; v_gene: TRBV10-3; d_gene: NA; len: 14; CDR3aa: CAISESSSLGGQYF
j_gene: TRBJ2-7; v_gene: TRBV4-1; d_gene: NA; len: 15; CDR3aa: CASSQGRGVSYEQYF
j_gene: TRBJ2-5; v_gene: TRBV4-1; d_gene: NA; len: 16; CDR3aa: CASSQGDPGTRETQYF
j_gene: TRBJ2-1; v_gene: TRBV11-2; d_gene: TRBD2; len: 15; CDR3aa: CASSSGLAVLREQFF
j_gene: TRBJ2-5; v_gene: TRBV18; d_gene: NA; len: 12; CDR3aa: CASSSVGETQYF
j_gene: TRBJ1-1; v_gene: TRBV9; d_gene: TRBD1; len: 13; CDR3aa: CASSPSRTGGRFF
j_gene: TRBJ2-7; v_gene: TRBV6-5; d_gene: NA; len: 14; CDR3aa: CATKTGDELYEQYF
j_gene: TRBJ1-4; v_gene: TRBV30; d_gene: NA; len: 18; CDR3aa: CAWRSTGVIGLRGEKLFF
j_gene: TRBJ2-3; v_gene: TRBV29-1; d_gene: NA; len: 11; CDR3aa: CSVGRTDTQYF
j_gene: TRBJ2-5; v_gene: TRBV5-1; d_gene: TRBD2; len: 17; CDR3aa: CASSLAASGGRQETQYF
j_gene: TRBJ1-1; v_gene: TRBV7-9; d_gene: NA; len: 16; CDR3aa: CASSLRPGQPNTEAFF
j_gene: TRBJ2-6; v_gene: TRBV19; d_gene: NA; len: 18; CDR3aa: CASSIDRGIRSGANVLTF
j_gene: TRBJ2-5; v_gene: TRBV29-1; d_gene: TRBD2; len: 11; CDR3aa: CSVREGETQYF
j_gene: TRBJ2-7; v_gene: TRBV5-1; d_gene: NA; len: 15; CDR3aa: CASSLDPTSSYEQYF
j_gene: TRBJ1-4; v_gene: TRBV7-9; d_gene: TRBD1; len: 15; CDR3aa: CASSRGTGTNEKLFF
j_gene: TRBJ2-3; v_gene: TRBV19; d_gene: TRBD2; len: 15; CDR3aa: CASSALGTTLDTQYF
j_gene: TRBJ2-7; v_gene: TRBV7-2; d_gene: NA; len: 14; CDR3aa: CASSSLTATYEQYF
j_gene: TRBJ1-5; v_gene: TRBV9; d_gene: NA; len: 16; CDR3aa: CASSAAGQFGGQPQHF
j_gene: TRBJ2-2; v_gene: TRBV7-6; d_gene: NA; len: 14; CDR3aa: CASSIQGPTGELFF
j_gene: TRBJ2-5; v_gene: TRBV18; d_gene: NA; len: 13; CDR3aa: CASSPGTQETQYF
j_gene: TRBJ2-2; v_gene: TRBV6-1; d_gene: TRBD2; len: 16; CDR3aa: CASSERGLAGSGELFF
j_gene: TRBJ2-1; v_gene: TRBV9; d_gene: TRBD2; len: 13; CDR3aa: CASSPAGFNEQFF
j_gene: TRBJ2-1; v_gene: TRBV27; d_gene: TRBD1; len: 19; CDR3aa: CASSLFTSLGQVPYNEQFF
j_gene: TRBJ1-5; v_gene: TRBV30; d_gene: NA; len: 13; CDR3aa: CAWSLGGNQPQHF
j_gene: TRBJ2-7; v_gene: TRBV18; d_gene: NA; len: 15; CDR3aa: CASSPPSEISYEQYF
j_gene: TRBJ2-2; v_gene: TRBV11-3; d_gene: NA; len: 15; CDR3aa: CASSVGQGGAGELFF
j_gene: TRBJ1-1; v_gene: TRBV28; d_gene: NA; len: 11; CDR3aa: CASSLNAEAFF
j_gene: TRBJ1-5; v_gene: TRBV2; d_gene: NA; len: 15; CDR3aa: CASSENRDRNQPQHF
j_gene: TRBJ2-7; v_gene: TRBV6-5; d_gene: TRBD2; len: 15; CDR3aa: CASMSGRSTKYEQYF
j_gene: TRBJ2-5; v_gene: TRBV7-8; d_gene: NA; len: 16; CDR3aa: CASSLEASRQLETQYF